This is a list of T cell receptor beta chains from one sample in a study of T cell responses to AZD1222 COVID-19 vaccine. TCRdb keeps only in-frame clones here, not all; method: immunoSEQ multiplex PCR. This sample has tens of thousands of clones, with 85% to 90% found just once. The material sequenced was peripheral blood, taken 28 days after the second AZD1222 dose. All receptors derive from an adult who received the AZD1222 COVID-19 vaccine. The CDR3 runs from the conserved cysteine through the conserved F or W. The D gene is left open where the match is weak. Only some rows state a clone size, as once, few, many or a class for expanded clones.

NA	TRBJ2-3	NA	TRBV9	TGTGCCAGCAGCGTAGTAGGGCGCACAGATACGCAGTATTTT	CASSVVGRTDTQYF
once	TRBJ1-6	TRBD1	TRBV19	TGTGCCAGTAGAGGACAGGTAAAGGAATCACCCCTCCACTTT	CASRGQVKESPLHF
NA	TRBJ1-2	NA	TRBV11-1	TGTGCCAGCAGCTTTGACACCGACTATGGCTACACCTTC	CASSFDTDYGYTF
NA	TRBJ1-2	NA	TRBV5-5	TGTGCCAGCAGCGTTGCGTCTACAGAGCTATTTGGAGGCTACACCTTC	CASSVASTELFGGYTF
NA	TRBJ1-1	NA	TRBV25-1	TGTGCCAGCAGTGAATGGGCACAGGGAAGCGTCACTGAAGCTTTCTTT	CASSEWAQGSVTEAFF
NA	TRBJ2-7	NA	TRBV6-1	TGTGCCAGCAGTGAATCCGGACAGTACTACGAGCAGTACTTC	CASSESGQYYEQYF
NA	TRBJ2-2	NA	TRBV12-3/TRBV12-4	TGTGCCAGCGTCGGGTTGGTTACCGGGGAGCTGTTTTTT	CASVGLVTGELFF
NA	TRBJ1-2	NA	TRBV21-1	TGTGCCAGCAGGGCAGTGATGGGGGAGGGCTATGGCTACACCTTC	CASRAVMGEGYGYTF
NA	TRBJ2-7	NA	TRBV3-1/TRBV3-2	TGTGCCAGCAGCCAGGCCGGGACACGCTCCTACGAGCAGTACTTC	CASSQAGTRSYEQYF
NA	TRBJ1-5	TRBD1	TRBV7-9	TGTGCCAGCAGCTTACGGGACAGGGAAACCAATCAGCCCCAGCATTTT	CASSLRDRETNQPQHF
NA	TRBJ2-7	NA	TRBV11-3	TGTGCCAGCAGTCAAAACAGCTACGAGCAGTACTTC	CASSQNSYEQYF
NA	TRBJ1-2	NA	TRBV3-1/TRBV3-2	TGTGCCAGCAGCCTAGGATATCGTCCTGGCTACACCTTC	CASSLGYRPGYTF
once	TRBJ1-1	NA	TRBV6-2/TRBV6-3	TGTGCCAGCAGTTTACCAGGGACCCCTGAAGCTTTCTTT	CASSLPGTPEAFF
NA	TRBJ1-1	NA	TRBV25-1	TGTGCCAGCAGTGCTAAACTGCAGAACACTGAAGCTTTCTTT	CASSAKLQNTEAFF
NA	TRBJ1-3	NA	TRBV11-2	TGTGCCAGCAGCCCGAGGTCGGGGATCTCTGGAAACACCATATATTTT	CASSPRSGISGNTIYF
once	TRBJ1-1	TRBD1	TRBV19	TGTGCCAGTAGTCAAAAGGGACAGCGCAACACTGAAGCTTTCTTT	CASSQKGQRNTEAFF
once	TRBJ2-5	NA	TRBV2	TGTGCCAGCAGCTTCCAAGAGACCCAGTACTTC	CASSFQETQYF
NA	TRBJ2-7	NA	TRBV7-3	TGTGCCAGCAGCTTAACGCCAGTCTCCGAGCAGTACTTC	CASSLTPVSEQYF
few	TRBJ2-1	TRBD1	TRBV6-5	TGTGCCAGCAGGGAGACAGGGGGCGCGTACGAGCAGTTCTTC	CASRETGGAYEQFF
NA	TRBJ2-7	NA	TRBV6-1	TGTGCCAGCAGTGAACCGGGGTCGAGCTCCTACGAGCAGTACTTC	CASSEPGSSSYEQYF
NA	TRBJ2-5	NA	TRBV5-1	TGCGCCAGCAGCGACCCGAGTGGTGGGCAGACCCAGTACTTC	CASSDPSGGQTQYF
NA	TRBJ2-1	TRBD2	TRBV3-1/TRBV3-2	TGTGCCAGCAGCCTACGACTAGCGTCCTACAATGAGCAGTTCTTC	CASSLRLASYNEQFF
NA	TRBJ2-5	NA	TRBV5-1	TGCGCCAGCAGCTTGGGACTAGATCCGAGGGGAGAGACCCAGTACTTC	CASSLGLDPRGETQYF
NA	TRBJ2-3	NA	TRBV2	TGTGCCACCAGAAAGGACTACACAGATACGCAGTATTTT	CATRKDYTDTQYF
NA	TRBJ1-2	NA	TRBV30	TGTGCCTGGAGGGACGGGTCAGGGTTGGTTGGCTACACCTTC	CAWRDGSGLVGYTF
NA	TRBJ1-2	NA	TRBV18	TGTGCCAGCTCACCTCTCGGGGGGGACTATGGCTACACCTTC	CASSPLGGDYGYTF
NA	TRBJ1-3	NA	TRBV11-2	TGTGCCAGCACCCACACCGGACGAGGCGGAAACACCATATATTTT	CASTHTGRGGNTIYF
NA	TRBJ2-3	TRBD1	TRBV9	TGTGCCAGCAGCGTAGCCCCACAGGGGAAAGATACGCAGTATTTT	CASSVAPQGKDTQYF
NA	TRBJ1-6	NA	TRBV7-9	TGTGCCAGCAGCTTAATGGGGGGGTCACCCCTCCACTTT	CASSLMGGSPLHF
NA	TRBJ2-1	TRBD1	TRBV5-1	TGCGCCAGCAGCCGGACGGGACAGGGATTTGAGCAGTTCTTC	CASSRTGQGFEQFF
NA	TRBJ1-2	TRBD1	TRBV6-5	TGTGCCAGCAGTTACTCGAAAGCAGGGGGAGGTGGCTACACCTTC	CASSYSKAGGGGYTF
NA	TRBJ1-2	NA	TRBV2	TGTGCCAGCAGACCGGGACAAGCTAACTATGGCTACACCTTC	CASRPGQANYGYTF
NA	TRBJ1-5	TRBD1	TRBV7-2	TGTGCCAGCAGTTATGGGACAGGGGTTAGTCAGCCCCAGCATTTT	CASSYGTGVSQPQHF
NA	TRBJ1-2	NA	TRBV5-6	TGTGCCAGCAGCTTTTTGGGGGCGCAAGGTGGCTACACCTTC	CASSFLGAQGGYTF
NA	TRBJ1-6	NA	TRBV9	TGTGCCAGCAGCGTAGGGGAGACGGTCCGTAATTCACCCCTCCACTTT	CASSVGETVRNSPLHF
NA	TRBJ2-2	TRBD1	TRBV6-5	TGTGCCAGCAGGGATCGACAGGGTAGCACCGGGGAGCTGTTTTTT	CASRDRQGSTGELFF
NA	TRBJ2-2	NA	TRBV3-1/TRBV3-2	TGTGCCAGCAGCCCCTGGGGGGGCGCGAACACCGGGGAGCTGTTTTTT	CASSPWGGANTGELFF
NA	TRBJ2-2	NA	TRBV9	TGTGCCAGCAGCGTGTTATACACCGGGGAGCTGTTTTTT	CASSVLYTGELFF
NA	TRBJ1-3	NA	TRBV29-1	TGCAGCGTCGGACAGCCAGGAAACACCATATATTTT	CSVGQPGNTIYF
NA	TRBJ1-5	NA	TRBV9	TGTGCCAGCAGCGTAGACCCAAGCAATCAGCCCCAGCATTTT	CASSVDPSNQPQHF
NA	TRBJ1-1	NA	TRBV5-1	TGCGCCAGCACCTCGGGGGCGAGGACTGAAGCTTTCTTT	CASTSGARTEAFF
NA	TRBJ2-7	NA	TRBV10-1	TGCGCCAGCAGTGTGCCCTACGAGCAGTACTTC	CASSVPYEQYF
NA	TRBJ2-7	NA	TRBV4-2	TGTGCCAGCAGTCGGGACGACAACTACGAGCAGTACTTC	CASSRDDNYEQYF
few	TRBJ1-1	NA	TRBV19	TGTGCCAGTAGTATAGGCAGGGGTAGATACGAAGCTTTCTTT	CASSIGRGRYEAFF
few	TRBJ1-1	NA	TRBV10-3	TGTGCCATCAGCCTCACCTTGAACACTGAAGCTTTCTTT	CAISLTLNTEAFF
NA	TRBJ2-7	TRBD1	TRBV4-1	TGCGCCAGCAGCCAAGATTGGACAGGGACGAGGTACGAGCAGTACTTC	CASSQDWTGTRYEQYF
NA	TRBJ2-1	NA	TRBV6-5	TGTGCCAGCAGTTACACCTCGGGACGGTTGGGCGGGCAGTTCTTC	CASSYTSGRLGGQFF
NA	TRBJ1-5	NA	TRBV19	TGTGCCAGTAGTAGCTCGGGTCCTCCACGCAATCAGCCCCAGCATTTT	CASSSSGPPRNQPQHF
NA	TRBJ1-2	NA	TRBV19	TGTGCCAGTAGCCTCAGTTATGGCTACACCTTC	CASSLSYGYTF
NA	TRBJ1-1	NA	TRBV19	TGTGCCAGTACCCCGAGGGGGGAGAACACTGAAGCTTTCTTT	CASTPRGENTEAFF
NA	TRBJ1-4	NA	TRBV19	TGTGCCAGTAGTATCAGAGGCGGGGATGAAAAACTGTTTTTT	CASSIRGGDEKLFF
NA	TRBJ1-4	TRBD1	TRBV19	TGTGCCAGTCTTCCGGGACAGGGCTGGACTAATGAAAAACTGTTTTTT	CASLPGQGWTNEKLFF
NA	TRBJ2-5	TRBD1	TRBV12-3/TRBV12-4	TGTGCCAGCAGTCCGGGACAGCAAGAGACCCAGTACTTC	CASSPGQQETQYF
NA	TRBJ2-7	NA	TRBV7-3	TGTGCCAGCAGCTTAACGGGCGCGGACGAGCAGTACTTC	CASSLTGADEQYF
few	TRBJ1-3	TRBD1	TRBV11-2	TGTGCCAGCAGCGCCGGACAGGGGCCCTGTTTT	CASSAGQGPCF
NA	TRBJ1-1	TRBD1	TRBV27	TGTGCCAGCAGTCAACGACAGGGGGCGCCGGGGACTGAAGCTTTCTTT	CASSQRQGAPGTEAFF
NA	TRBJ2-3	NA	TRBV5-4	TGTGCCAGCAGAGGCGGCACAGATACGCAGTATTTT	CASRGGTDTQYF
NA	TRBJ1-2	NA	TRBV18	TGTGCCAGCTCCACGGCAGGACACGGCTATGGCTACACCTTC	CASSTAGHGYGYTF
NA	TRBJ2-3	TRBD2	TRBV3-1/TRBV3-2	TGTGCCAGCAGCCAAAGTAGCGGGCGTAGCACAGATACGCAGTATTTT	CASSQSSGRSTDTQYF